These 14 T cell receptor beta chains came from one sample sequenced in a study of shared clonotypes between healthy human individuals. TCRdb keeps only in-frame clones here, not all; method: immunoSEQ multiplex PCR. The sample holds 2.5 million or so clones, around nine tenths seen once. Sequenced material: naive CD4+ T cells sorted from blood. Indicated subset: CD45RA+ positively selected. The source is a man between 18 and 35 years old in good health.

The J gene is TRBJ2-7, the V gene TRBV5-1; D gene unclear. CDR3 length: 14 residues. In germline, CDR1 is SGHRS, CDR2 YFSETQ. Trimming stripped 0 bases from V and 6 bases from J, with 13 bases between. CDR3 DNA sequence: TGCGCCAGCAGCTTGGCCTCGGATAGCTCCGAGCAGTACTTC. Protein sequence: CASSLASDSSEQYF.

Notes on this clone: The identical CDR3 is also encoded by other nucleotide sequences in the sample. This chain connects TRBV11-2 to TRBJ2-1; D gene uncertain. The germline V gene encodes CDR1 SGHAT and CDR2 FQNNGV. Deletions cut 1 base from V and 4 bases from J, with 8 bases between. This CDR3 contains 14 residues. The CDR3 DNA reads TGTGCCAGCAGCTTAGGGGATTCATACAATGAGCAGTTCTTC. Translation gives CASSLGDSYNEQFF.

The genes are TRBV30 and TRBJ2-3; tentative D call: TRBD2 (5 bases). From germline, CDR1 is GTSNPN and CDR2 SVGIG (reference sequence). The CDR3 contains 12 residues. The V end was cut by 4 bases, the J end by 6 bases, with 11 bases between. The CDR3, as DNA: TGTGCCTGGACCGTACTAGGCGATACGCAGTATTTT. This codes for CAWTVLGDTQYF.

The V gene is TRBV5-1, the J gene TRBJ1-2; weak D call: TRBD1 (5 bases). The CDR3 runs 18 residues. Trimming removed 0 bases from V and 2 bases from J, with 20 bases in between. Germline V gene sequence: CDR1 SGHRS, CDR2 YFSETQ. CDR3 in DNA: TGCGCCAGCAGCTTGGACGTAGGCGGGCAGGGAAGGAACTATGGCTACACCTTC. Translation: CASSLDVGGQGRNYGYTF.

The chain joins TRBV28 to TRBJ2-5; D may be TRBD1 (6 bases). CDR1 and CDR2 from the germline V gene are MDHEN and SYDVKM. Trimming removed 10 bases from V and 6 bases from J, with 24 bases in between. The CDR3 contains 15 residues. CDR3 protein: CATQSRPPGGKTQYF. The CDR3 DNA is TGTGCCACCCAATCGAGACCACCTGGGGGCAAGACCCAGTACTTC.

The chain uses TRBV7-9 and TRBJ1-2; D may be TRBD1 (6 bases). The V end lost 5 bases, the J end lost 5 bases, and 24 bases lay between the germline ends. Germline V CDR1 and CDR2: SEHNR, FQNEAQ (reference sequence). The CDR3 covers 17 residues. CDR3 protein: CASSPAIGGAGEYGYTF. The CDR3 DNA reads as TGTGCCAGCAGCCCTGCCATAGGGGGGGCTGGAGAGTATGGCTACACCTTC.

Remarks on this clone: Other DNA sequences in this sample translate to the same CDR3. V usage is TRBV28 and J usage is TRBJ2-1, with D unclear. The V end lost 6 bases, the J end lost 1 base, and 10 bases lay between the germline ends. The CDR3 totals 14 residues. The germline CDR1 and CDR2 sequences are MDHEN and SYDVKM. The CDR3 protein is CASRLGGSYNEQFF. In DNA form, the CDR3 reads TGTGCCAGCAGACTTGGTGGGTCCTACAATGAGCAGTTCTTC.

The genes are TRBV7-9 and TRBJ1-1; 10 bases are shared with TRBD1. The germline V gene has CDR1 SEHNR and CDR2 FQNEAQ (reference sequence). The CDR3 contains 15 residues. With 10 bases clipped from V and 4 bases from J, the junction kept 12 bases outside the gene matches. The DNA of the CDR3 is TGTGCCACCGAGTCGACAGGGGGCCCTCGCACTGAAGCTTTCTTT. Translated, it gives CATESTGGPRTEAFF.

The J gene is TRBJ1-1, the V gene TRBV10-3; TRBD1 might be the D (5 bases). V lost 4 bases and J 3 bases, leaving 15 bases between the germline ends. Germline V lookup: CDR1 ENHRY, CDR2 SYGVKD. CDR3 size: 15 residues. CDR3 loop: CAISGREGRDTEAFF. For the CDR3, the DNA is TGTGCCATCAGTGGGCGGGAGGGCAGGGACACTGAAGCTTTCTTT.

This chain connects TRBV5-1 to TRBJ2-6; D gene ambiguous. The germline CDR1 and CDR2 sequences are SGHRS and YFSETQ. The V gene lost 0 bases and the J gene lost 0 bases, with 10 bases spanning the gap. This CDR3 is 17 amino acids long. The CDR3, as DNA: TGCGCCAGCAGCTTGGTGGTTGGTGGCTCTGGGGCCAACGTCCTGACTTTC. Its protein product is CASSLVVGGSGANVLTF.

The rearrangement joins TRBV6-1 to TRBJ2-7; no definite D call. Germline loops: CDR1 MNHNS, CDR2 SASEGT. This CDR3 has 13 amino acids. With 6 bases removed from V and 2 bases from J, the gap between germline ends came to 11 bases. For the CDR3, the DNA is TGTGCCAGCAGAAGGGCCGGAACCTACGAGCAGTACTTC. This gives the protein CASRRAGTYEQYF.

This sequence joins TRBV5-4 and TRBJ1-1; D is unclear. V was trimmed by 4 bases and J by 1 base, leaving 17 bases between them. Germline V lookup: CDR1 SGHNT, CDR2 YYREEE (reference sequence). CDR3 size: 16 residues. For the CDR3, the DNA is TGTGCCAGCAGCCCGGAGGGAGCGCCTCCGAACACTGAAGCTTTCTTT. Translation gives CASSPEGAPPNTEAFF.

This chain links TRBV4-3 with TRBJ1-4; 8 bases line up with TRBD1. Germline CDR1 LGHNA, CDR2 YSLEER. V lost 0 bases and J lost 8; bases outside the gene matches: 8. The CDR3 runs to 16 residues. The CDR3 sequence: CASSQDRGQGGEKLFF. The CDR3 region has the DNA TGCGCCAGCAGCCAAGATCGAGGACAGGGTGGAGAAAAACTGTTTTTT.

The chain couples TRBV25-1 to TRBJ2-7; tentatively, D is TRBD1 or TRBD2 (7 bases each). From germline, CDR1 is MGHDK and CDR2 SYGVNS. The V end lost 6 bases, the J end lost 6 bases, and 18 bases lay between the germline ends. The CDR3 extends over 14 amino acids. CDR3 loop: CASREQGRGSEQYF. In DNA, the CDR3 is TGTGCCAGCAGGGAACAGGGGAGGGGTTCCGAGCAGTACTTC.